The clone carrying this T cell receptor (beta chain) was observed a few times. The record originates from a study of blood T cell repertoires in COVID-19. Whole-study context: Acute and convalescent COVID-19 specimens originated in the United States, Italy and Spain. Sources were T cells, B-cell-depleted T cells, or PBMCs; the material itself was cDNA or gDNA.

Original data processing: Counts of nucleated cells, estimated from reference gene primer amplification, were obtained. The method was immunoSEQ multiplex PCR; TCRdb's version includes in-frame clones alone and lacks a portion of them. From that table come the V and J calls and clone size; the DNA was used to work out D and trimming. Altogether just under 350,000 clones are present, around 83% being singletons, with the ten largest covering around 3%. Material: peripheral blood. This TCR was recovered from a man aged 25-45 years with active or convalescent COVID-19.

CDR3: CASSYQEMGQPQHF. As DNA, the CDR3 is TGTGCCAGCAGTTACCAGGAAATGGGTCAGCCCCAGCATTTT. This chain uses TRBV6-2 or TRBV6-3 with TRBJ1-5; D remains unclear. This CDR3 comprises 14 residues. Germline V gene data show CDR1 as MNHEY and CDR2 as SVGEGT. Deletions cut 2 bases from V and 6 bases from J, with 11 bases between.